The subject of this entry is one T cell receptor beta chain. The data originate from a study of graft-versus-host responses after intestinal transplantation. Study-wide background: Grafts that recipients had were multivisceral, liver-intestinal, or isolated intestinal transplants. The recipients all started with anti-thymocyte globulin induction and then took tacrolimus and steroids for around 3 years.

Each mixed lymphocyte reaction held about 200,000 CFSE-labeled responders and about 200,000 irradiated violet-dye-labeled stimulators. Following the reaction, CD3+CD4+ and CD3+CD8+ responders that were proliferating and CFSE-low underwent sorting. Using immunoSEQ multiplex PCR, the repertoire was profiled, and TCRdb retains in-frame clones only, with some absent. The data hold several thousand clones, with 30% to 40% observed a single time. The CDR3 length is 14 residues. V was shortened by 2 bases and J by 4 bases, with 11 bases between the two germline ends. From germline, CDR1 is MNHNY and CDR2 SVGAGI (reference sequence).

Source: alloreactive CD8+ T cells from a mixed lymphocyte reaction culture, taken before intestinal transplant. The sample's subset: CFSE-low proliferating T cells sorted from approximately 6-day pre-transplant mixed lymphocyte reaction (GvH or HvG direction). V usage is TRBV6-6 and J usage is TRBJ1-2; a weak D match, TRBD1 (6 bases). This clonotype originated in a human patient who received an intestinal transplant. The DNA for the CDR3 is TGTGCCAGCAGTTACGGGAGGGGGGTCTATGGCTACACCTTC. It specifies CASSYGRGVYGYTF.